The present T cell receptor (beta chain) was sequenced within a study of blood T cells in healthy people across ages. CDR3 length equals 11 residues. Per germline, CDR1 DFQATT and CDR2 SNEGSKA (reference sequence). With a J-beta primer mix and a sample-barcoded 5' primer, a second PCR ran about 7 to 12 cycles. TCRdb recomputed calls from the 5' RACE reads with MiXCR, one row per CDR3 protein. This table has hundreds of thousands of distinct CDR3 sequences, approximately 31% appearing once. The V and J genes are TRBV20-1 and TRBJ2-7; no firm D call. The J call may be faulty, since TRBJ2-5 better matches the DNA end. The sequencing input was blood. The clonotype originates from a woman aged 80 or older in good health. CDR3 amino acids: CSVVVLETQYF. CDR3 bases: TGCAGTGTAGTTGTCCTAGAGACCCAGTACTTC.